The clone carrying this T cell receptor beta chain was seen a few times. Its antigen is as yet unknown. This entry belongs to a study of beta chain features in type 1 diabetes. Expressed TCRB transcripts got sequenced, as all isolated RNA was reverse transcribed. The assay was immunoSEQ multiplex PCR, and TCRdb's table has in-frame clones only and misses some. The table has about 150,000 clones, roughly 48% seen once. Study-wide results and caveats: Shorter templates may be favored by PCR, equally so in patients and controls.

A heparinised blood draw that averaged roughly 110 mL was obtained once from each donor. Sequencing input: Tregs from blood. The sequence derives from a young man in good health.

The CDR3: CASSFRKNRGSYEQYF. The CDR3 DNA is TGTGCCAGCAGCTTTAGGAAAAACAGGGGCTCCTACGAGCAGTACTTC. The J gene is TRBJ2-7, the V gene TRBV5-4, with 7 nucleotides matching TRBD1. The germline V gene encodes CDR1 SGHNT and CDR2 YYREEE (reference sequence). There are 16 residues in the CDR3. After removal of 2 bases from V and 0 bases from J, the junction contained 8 bases not matched to a gene.